The 5 T cell receptor beta chains below all came from one sample that was sequenced in a study of pediatric ulcerative colitis. Sequencing was performed with immunoSEQ multiplex PCR; in TCRdb, only in-frame clones are kept and a portion is missing. The table includes about 5,800 clones, roughly 90% detected once. Material: blood. These receptors were obtained from a girl aged 10 to 17 who was a control in a study of pediatric ulcerative colitis.

This chain joins TRBV25-1 and TRBJ2-3; 8 bases line up with TRBD2. The CDR3 has 16 residues. V trimming: 3 bases; J trimming: 3 bases; junction bases outside the gene matches: 8. CDR1 and CDR2 (germline): MGHDK, SYGVNS. The DNA for the CDR3 is TGTGCCAGCAGTGACCCCGGGACTAGAGAGACAGATACGCAGTATTTT. This translates into CASSDPGTRETDTQYF.

Written as DNA, the CDR3 is TGTGCCAGCAGCTTACGGGACAGGGTAGGATACGAGCAGTACTTC. Its translation is CASSLRDRVGYEQYF. This chain uses TRBV7-8 with TRBJ2-7; TRBD1 aligns across 9 bases. The CDR3 is 15 amino acids. The germline gives CDR1 SGHVS, CDR2 FQNEAQ. With V trimmed by 2 bases and J by 4 bases, 6 bases remained unmatched.

The chain uses TRBV6-5 and TRBJ1-1, with D hard to call. Trimming left V 0 bases short and J 0 bases short, with 8 bases between. This CDR3 has 15 residues. CDR1 is MNHEY and CDR2 is SVGAGI in the germline V gene. The CDR3 region is CASSYSKNLNTEAFF. The CDR3 DNA sequence: TGTGCCAGCAGTTACTCGAAGAACTTGAACACTGAAGCTTTCTTT.

This clone was counted once. The chain has TRBV27 and TRBJ2-7, with TRBD2 matching 11 bases. The CDR3 is 14 residues long. Germline CDR1 reads MNHEY; CDR2 reads SMNVEV (reference sequence). Losses at the gene ends were 6 bases for V and 6 bases for J; bases not matched to a gene: 7. CDR3 DNA sequence: TGTGCCAGCAGACCTCGACTAGCGGGGTTCGAGCAGTACTTC. Residues: CASRPRLAGFEQYF.

The V gene is TRBV5-4, the J gene TRBJ2-7, with D unresolved. V dropped 1 base and J dropped 6 bases, with 8 bases sitting between them. The CDR3 runs to 12 residues. Germline CDR1 reads SGHNT; CDR2 reads YYREEE (reference sequence). The CDR3, as DNA: TGTGCCAGCAGCTTGTACGTCGGCGAGCAGTACTTC. It translates to CASSLYVGEQYF. The variable domain in full, completed from reference TRBV5-4 and TRBJ2-7, reads ETGVTQSPTHLIKTRGQQVTLRCSSQSGHNTVSWYQQALGQGPQFIFQYYREEENGRGNFPPRFSGLQFPNYSSELNVNALELDDSALYLCASSLYVGEQYFGPGTRLTVT.